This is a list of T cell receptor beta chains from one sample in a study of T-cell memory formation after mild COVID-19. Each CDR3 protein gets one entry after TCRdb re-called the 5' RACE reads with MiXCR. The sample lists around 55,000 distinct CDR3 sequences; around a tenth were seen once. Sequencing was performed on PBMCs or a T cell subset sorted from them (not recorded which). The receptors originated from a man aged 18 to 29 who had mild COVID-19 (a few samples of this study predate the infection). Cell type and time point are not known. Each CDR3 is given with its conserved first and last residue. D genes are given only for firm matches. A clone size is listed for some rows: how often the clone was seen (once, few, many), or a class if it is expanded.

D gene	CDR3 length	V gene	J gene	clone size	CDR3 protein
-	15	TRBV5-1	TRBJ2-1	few	CASSVGPWGNNEQFF
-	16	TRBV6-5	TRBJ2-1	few	CASSYEPGFSHNEQFF
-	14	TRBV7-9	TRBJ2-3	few	CASSAKSSTDTQYF
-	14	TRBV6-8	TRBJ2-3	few	CASSQVKAGDTQYF
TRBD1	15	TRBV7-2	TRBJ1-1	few	CASSDPNTGADEAFF
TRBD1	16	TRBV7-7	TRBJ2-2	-	CASSSRTGGNPGELFF
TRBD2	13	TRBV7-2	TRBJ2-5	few	CASSGGGTETQYF
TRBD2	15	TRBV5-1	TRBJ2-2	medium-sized	CASRTGTTVAGELFF
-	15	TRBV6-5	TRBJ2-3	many	CASLRGGGATDTQYF
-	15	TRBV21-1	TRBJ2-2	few	CASSLDRVNTGELFF
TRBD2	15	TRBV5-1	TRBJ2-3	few	CASRPRDYYTDTQYF
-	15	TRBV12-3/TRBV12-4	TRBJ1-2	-	CASSAPIGGNYGYTF
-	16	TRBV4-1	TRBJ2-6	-	CASRGAGLAGANVLTF
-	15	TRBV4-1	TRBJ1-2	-	CASSQAGKGSYGYTF
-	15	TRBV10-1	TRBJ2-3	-	CASSEGQGGRGTQYF
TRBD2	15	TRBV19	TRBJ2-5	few	CASSTTSGGGETQYF
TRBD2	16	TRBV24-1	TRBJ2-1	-	CATSEAGGPSYNEQFF
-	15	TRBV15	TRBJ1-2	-	CATSRGGGEGYGYTF
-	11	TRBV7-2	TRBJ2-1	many	CASTAYNEQFF
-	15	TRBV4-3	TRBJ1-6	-	CASSQARQDHSPLHF
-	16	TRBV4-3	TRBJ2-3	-	CASSQGGWDSTDTQYF
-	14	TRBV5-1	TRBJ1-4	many	CASSLRRGGEKLFF
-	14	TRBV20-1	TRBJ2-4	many	CSARASLAKNIQYF
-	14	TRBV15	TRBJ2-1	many	CATSRVGAGNEQFF
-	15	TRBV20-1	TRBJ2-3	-	CSARKTISNTDTQYF
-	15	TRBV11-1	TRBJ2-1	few	CASSPPPGWANEQFF
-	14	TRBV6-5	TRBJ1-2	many	CASRTPGGDDGYTF
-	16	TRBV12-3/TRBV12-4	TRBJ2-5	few	CASSLGGVRLQETQYF
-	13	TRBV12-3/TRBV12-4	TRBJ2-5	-	CASSFRQEETQYF
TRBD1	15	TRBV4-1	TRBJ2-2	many	CASSPGQGYTGELFF
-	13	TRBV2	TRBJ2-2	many	CASSLDYTGELFF
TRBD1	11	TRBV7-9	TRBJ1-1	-	CASSQDRVPFF
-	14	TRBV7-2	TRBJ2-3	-	CASSLEESTDTQYF
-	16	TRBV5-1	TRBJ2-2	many	CASSLEVGANTGELFF
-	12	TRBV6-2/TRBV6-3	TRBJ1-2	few	CASSYYRDGYTF
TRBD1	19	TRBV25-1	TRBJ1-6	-	CASSESPGQGGSYNSPLHF
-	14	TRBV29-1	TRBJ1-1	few	CSVEPGAANTEAFF
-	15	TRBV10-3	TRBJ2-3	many	CAISAYDEEKDTQYF
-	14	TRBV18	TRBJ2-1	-	CASSPFGQTNEQLF
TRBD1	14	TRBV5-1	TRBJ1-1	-	CASSPRTGKTEAFF
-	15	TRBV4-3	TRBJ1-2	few	CASSQQTQGWYGYTF
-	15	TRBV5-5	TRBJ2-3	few	CASSLNSTPRDTQYF
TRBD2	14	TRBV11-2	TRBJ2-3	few	CASKPGGATDTQYF
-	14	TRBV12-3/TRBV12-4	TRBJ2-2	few	CASSINGGTGELFF
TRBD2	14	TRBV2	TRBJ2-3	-	CASSDNGGKNTQYF
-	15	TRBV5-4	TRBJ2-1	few	CASSLTYGEYNEQFF
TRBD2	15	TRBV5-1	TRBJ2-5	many	CASSPTLAGEETQYF
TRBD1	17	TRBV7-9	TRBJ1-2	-	CASSFPSGTGKVGGYTF
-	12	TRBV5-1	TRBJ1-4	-	CASSLESEKLFF
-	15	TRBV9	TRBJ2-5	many	CASSVGLANQETQYF
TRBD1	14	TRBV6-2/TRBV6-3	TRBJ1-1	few	CASTDRGRSTEAFF
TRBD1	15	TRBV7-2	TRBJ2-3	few	CASSPGTAFTDTQYF
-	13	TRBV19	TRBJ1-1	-	CASSTQRNTEAFF
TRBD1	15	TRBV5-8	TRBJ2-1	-	CASSSGTGLYNEQFF
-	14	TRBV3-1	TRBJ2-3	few	CASSQGGYTDTQYF
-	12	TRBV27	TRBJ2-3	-	CASSGTTDTQYF
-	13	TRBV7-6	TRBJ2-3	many	CASSSTSGYTQYF